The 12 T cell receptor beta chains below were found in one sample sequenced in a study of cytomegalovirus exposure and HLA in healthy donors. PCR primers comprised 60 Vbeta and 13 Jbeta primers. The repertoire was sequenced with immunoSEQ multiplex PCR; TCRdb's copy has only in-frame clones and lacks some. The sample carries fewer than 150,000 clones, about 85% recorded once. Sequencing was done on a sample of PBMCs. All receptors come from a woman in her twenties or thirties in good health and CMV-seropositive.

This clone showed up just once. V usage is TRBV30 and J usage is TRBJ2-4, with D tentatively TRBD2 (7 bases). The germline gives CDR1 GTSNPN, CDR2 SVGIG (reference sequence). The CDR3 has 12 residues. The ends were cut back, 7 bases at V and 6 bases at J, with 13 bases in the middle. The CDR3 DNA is TGTGCCTACCAAGGGGGGGTAAACATTCAGTACTTC. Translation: CAYQGGVNIQYF. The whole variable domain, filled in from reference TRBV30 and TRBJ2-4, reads SQTIHQWPATLVQPVGSPLSLECTVEGTSNPNLYWYRQAAGRGLQLLFYSVGIGQISSEVPQNLSASRPQDRQFILSSKKLLLSDSGFYLCAYQGGVNIQYFGAGTRLSVL.

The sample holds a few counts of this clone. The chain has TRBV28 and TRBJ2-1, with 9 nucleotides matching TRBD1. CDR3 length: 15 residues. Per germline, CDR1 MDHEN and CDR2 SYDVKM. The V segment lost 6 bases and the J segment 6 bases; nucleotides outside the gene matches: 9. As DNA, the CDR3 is TGTGCCAGCAGAACCCGGGACAGGGCAACCAATGAGCAGTTCTTC. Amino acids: CASRTRDRATNEQFF.

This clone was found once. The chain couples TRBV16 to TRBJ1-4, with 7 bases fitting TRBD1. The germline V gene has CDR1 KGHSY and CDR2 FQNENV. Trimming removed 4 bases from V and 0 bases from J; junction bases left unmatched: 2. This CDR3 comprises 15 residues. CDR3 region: CASSLTGATNEKLFF. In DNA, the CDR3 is TGTGCCAGCAGCCTAACAGGGGCAACTAATGAAAAACTGTTTTTT.

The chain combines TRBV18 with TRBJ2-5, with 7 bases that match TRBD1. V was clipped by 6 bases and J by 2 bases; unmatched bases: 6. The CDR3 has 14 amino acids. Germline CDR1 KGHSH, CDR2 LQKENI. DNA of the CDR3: TGTGCCAGCTCCAGGGACAGCCAACAAGAGACCCAGTACTTC. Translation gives CASSRDSQQETQYF.

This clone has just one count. The CDR3 reads CASSLEAANSPLHF. The CDR3 bases are TGCGCCAGCAGCTTGGAGGCGGCTAATTCACCCCTCCACTTT. This chain links TRBV5-1 with TRBJ1-6; D gene ambiguous. V shed 0 bases and J shed 6 bases, with 7 bases lying between them. The CDR3 runs to 14 residues. From germline, CDR1 is SGHRS and CDR2 YFSETQ. Filled out from reference TRBV5-1 and TRBJ1-6, the complete variable domain reads KAGVTQTPRYLIKTRGQQVTLSCSPISGHRSVSWYQQTPGQGLQFLFEYFSETQRNKGNFPGRFSGRQFSNSRSEMNVSTLELGDSALYLCASSLEAANSPLHFGNGTRLTVT.

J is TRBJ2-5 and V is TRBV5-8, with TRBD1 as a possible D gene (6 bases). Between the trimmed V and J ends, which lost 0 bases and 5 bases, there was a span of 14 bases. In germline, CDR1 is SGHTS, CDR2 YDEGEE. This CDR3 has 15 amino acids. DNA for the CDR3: TGTGCCAGCAGCTTGGGGGCAGGGCAGGGGGAGACCCAGTACTTC. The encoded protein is CASSLGAGQGETQYF.

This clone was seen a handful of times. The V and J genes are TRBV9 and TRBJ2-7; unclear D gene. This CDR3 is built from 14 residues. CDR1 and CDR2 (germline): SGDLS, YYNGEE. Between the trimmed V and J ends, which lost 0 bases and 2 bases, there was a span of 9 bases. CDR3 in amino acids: CASSVGEATYEQYF. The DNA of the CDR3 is TGTGCCAGCAGCGTAGGAGAGGCAACCTACGAGCAGTACTTC.

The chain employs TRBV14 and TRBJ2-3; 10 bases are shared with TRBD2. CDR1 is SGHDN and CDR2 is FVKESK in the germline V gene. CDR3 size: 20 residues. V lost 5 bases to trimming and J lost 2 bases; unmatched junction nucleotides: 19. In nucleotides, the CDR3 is TGTGCCAGCAGCTCCCGGGCTAGCGGGAGCCCCTGGGGTCACACAGATACGCAGTATTTT. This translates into CASSSRASGSPWGHTDTQYF. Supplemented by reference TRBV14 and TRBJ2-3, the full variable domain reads EAGVTQFPSHSVIEKGQTVTLRCDPISGHDNLYWYRRVMGKEIKFLLHFVKESKQDESGMPNNRFLAERTGGTYSTLKVQPAELEDSGVYFCASSSRASGSPWGHTDTQYFGPGTRLTVL.

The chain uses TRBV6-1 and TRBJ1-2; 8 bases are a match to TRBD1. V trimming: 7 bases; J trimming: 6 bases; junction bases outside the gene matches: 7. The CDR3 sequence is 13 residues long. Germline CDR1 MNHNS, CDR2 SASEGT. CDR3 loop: CASTPRTGNGYTF. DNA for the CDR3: TGTGCCAGCACTCCCCGGACAGGGAATGGCTACACCTTC.

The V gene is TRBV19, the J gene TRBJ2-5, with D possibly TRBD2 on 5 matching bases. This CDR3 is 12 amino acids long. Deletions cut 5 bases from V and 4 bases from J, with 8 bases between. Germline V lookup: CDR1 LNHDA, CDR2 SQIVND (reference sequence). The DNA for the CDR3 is TGTGCCAGTAGTGTCCGGGGAGAGACCCAGTACTTC. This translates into CASSVRGETQYF.

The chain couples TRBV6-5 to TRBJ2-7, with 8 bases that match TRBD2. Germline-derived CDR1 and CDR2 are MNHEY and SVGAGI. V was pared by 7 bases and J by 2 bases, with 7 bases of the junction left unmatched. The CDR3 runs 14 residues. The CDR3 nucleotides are TGTGCCAGCAAAATCGCGGGGGGCGCCTACGAGCAGTACTTC. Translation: CASKIAGGAYEQYF.

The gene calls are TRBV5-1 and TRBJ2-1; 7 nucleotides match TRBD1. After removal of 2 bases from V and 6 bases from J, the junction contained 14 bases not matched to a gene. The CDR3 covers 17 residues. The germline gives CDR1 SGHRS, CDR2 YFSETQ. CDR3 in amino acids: CASSFGYGTDFFNEQFF. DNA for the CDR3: TGCGCCAGCAGCTTCGGCTACGGGACAGACTTTTTCAATGAGCAGTTCTTC.